This TCR beta chain stems from a study of blood T cell repertoires in COVID-19. Study overall: The United States, Italy and Spain provided the acute and convalescent COVID-19 samples. PBMCs, B-cell-depleted T cells, or T cells were the source of the cDNA or gDNA that made up the material.

The Seattle patients joined while their infection was active and were tracked longitudinally afterward. Under the authors' procedure: For nucleated cells, counts were estimated from reference gene primer amplification. Sequencing was performed with immunoSEQ multiplex PCR; in TCRdb, only in-frame clones are kept and a portion is missing. That table is the source of V, J and clone size, and D and trimming were worked out from the DNA. The sample holds about 110,000 clones; around 85% are singletons and the top ten take roughly 5%. The V gene's germline CDR1 is WSHSY and CDR2 SAAADI. This CDR3 is built from 15 residues. V lost 8 bases, J lost 6 bases, and 11 bases stayed unmatched.

The receptor was isolated from an older woman with COVID-19, enrolled during active disease. The sequenced material came from peripheral blood. The rearrangement joins TRBV10-2 to TRBJ1-5; 9 bases align to TRBD1. CDR3 in DNA: TGCGCCAGCCGGGGGGGGGACAGGGAGGCTCAGCCCCAGCATTTT. Translation: CASRGGDREAQPQHF.